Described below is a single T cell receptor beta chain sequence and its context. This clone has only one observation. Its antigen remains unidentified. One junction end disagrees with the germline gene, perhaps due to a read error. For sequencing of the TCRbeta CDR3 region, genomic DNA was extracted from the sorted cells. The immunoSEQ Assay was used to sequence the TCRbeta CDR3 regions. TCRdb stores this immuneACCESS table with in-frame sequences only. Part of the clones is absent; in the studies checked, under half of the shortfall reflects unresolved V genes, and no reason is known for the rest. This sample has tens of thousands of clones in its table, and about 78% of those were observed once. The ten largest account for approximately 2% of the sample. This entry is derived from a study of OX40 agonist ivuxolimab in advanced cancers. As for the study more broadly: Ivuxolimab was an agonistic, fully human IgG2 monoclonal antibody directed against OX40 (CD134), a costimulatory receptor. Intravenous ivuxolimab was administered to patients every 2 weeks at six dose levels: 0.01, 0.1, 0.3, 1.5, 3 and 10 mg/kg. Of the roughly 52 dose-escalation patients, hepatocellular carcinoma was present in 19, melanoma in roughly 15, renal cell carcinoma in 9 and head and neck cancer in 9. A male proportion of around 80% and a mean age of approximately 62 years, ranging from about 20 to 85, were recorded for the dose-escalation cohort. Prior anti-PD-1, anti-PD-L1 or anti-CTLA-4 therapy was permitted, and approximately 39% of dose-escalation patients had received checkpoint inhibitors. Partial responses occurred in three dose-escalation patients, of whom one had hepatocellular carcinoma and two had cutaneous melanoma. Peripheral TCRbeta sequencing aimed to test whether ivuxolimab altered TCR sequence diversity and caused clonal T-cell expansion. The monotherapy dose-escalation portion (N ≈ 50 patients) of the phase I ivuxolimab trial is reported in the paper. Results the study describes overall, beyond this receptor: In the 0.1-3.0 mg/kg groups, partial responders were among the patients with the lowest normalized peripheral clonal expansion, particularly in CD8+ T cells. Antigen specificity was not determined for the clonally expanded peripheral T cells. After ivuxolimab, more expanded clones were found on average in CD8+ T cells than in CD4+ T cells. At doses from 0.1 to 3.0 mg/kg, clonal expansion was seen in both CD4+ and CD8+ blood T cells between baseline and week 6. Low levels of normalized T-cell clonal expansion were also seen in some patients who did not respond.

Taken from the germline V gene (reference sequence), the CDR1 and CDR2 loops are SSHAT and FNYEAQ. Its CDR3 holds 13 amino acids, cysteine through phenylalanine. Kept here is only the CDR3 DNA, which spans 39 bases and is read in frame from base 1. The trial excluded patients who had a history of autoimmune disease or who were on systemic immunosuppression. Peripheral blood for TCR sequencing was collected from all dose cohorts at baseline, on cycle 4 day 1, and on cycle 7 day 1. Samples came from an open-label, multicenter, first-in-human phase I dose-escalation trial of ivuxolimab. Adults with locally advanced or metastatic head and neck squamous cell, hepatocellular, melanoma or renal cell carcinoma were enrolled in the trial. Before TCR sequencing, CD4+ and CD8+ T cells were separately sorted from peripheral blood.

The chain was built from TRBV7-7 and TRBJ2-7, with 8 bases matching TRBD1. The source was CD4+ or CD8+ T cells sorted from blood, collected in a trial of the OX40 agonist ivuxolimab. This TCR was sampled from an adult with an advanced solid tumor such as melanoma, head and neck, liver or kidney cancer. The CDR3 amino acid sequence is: CASSPDRGYEQYF. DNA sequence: TGTGCTAGCAGCCCAGACAGGGGCTACGAGCAGTACTTC.